This T cell receptor (beta chain) was documented in a study of cytomegalovirus exposure and HLA in healthy donors. At the level of the study: The approximately 120 validation repertoires used the same platform as the approximately 670 first-cohort repertoires, a later analysis reported.

Donors were drawn from the approximately 110-subject validation cohort, separate from the roughly 670-subject first cohort. The CDR3 covers 15 residues. The germline V gene encodes CDR1 SGHNT and CDR2 YYREEE (reference sequence). With V trimmed by 2 bases and J by 5 bases, 5 bases remained unmatched. Assay used: immunoSEQ multiplex PCR; TCRdb lists only in-frame clones, some missing. The data show some 120,000 clones, roughly 95% seen once. As to this clone: The antigen remains undetermined.

Overall study findings and caveats: Some TCR beta chains (over 150 of them) were listed as cytomegalovirus-associated. Rarity characterized most TCR sequences, yet some public TCRs appeared in many donors.

This sequence was found in a man between 18 and 29 years old in good health and CMV-seronegative. This chain connects TRBV5-4 to TRBJ2-2; 8 nucleotides line up with TRBD2. What was sequenced was PBMCs. CDR3 bases: TGTGCCAGCAGCTTAAGGGGCGGGGGGACCGGGGAGCTGTTTTTT. This sequence encodes CASSLRGGGTGELFF.